This T cell receptor beta chain was documented in a study of blood T cell repertoires in COVID-19. In the study overall: Samples came from the United States, Italy and Spain, spanning acute and convalescent COVID-19. The cDNA or gDNA used as material had been derived from T cells, B-cell-depleted T cells, or PBMCs.

With 2 bases clipped from V and 2 bases from J, the junction kept 3 bases outside the gene matches. Germline V gene data show CDR1 as LNHNV and CDR2 as YYDKDF (reference sequence). The CDR3 contains 16 residues. Original analysis: The authors estimated nucleated cell counts from reference gene primer amplification. Some clones are missing from TCRdb's copy, which holds only in-frame ones; the method was immunoSEQ multiplex PCR. For V, J and clone size, that table is used; D and trimming come from the DNA. The profile shows over 150,000 clones, less than 90% of them singletons. The origin of this receptor is a man aged 18 to 30 with active or convalescent COVID-19. The sample was peripheral blood. J is TRBJ2-1 and V is TRBV15; 10 bases match TRBD2. CDR3 in DNA: TGTGCCACCAGCAGAAGGACTAGCGGAGCCTACAATGAGCAGTTCTTC. Its protein product is CATSRRTSGAYNEQFF.